These 28 T cell receptor beta chains were sequenced from one sample in a study of T cells after yellow fever vaccination. TCRdb re-called the 5' RACE reads with MiXCR, one entry per CDR3 protein. The sample records fewer than 500,000 distinct CDR3 sequences, roughly a sixth being singletons. The specimen comprised PBMCs, sampled before the yellow fever booster vaccination. The receptor set was obtained from a man younger than 30 who received the YFV17D yellow fever vaccine.

The V call is TRBV12-3 or TRBV12-4, the J call TRBJ2-3; 10 bases are shared with TRBD1. J was trimmed by 4 bases and V by 6 bases; bases with no gene match: 7. CDR3 length: 15 residues. CDR3 sequence reads: CASSPGTGVADTQYF. CDR3 DNA sequence: TGTGCCAGCAGCCCCGGGACAGGGGTAGCAGATACGCAGTATTTT.

The CDR3 nucleotides are TGTGCCAGCATCGACATAGGGGTTCAGCTCCCAACAGATACGCAGTATTTT. It translates to CASIDIGVQLPTDTQYF. The V call is TRBV7-2, the J call TRBJ2-3, with D possibly TRBD1 on 5 matching bases. The CDR3 consists of 17 residues. V lost 7 bases to trimming and J lost 3 bases, with 23 bases between them. Germline CDR1 and CDR2: SGHTA and FQGNSA.

The chain has TRBV6-5 and TRBJ1-1; D is ambiguous. The V end lost 6 bases, the J end lost 8 bases, and 13 bases lay between the germline ends. Germline V CDR1 and CDR2: MNHEY, SVGAGI. The CDR3 contains 12 residues. DNA for the CDR3: TGTGCCAGCAGGAGGGTGATGGGCGAAGCTTTCTTT. It yields the protein CASRRVMGEAFF.

This clonotype was counted at least ten times. One junction end disagrees with the germline gene, perhaps due to a read error. CDR3 nucleotide sequence: TGTGCCAGCAGTTTATACAGGGATACCGGGGAGCTGTTTTTT. It specifies CASSLYRDTGELFF. This chain joins TRBV5-1 and TRBJ2-2; D possibly corresponds to TRBD1 (6 bases). Germline V lookup: CDR1 SGHRS, CDR2 YFSETQ. The CDR3 runs 14 residues.

This chain connects TRBV20-1 to TRBJ2-7; 7 bases are shared with TRBD1. Trimming took 3 bases from V and 2 from J; bases not matched to a gene: 7. The CDR3 length is 14 residues. The germline gives CDR1 DFQATT, CDR2 SNEGSKA (reference sequence). The CDR3 coding sequence is TGCAGTGCTAGTTATGGGACAGCAACCTACGAGCAGTACTTC. Its protein is CSASYGTATYEQYF.

This clonotype was counted many times. The DNA of the CDR3 is TGCAGCGTCCGACACGACAATGAGCAGTTCTTC. Protein: CSVRHDNEQFF. The rearrangement uses TRBV29-1 and TRBJ2-1; D is uncertain. V lost 6 bases and J 5 bases, leaving 8 bases between the germline ends. Germline V CDR1 and CDR2: SQVTM, ANQGSEA. This CDR3 has 11 amino acids.

V gene TRBV7-6 combines with J gene TRBJ2-2; 7 nucleotides line up with TRBD1. CDR3 size: 15 residues. The V gene's germline CDR1 is SGHVS and CDR2 FNYEAQ. V trimming: 8 bases; J trimming: 3 bases; junction bases outside the gene matches: 9. In DNA form, the CDR3 reads TGTGCCAGCGGCGACAGGGTGTTGCACACCGGGGAGCTGTTTTTT. Translation gives CASGDRVLHTGELFF.

This clonotype appeared a few times. The J gene is TRBJ2-1, the V gene TRBV9, with TRBD1 identical over 10 bases. In germline, CDR1 is SGDLS, CDR2 YYNGEE. With 0 bases clipped from V and 8 bases from J, the junction kept 14 bases outside the gene matches. The CDR3 spans 18 residues. This CDR3 is CASSVAEGTGASGDEQFF. The CDR3 DNA is TGTGCCAGCAGCGTAGCTGAAGGGACAGGGGCCTCCGGGGATGAGCAGTTCTTC.

This clonotype was recorded a few times. J is TRBJ2-5 and V is TRBV5-1; perhaps TRBD2 as D (5 bases). Per the germline V gene, CDR1 is SGHRS and CDR2 is YFSETQ. The V end was cut by 3 bases, the J end by 6 bases, with 9 bases between. This CDR3 region has 12 residues. The CDR3 nucleotides read TGCGCCAGCAGCTCACGGGGAAAGACCCAGTACTTC. Its protein product is CASSSRGKTQYF.

This clonotype came up a few times. The J gene is TRBJ2-1, the V gene TRBV6-6; 8 bases align to TRBD2. The CDR3 sequence is 12 residues long. From germline, CDR1 is MNHNY and CDR2 SVGAGI (reference sequence). V dropped 8 bases and J dropped 8; count of bases not matched to a gene: 5. The CDR3 nucleotides are TGTGCCAGCTCTGGCGGGGGGTATGAGCAGTTCTTC. Translation gives CASSGGGYEQFF.

A few counts support this clonotype. The V call is TRBV5-1, the J call TRBJ2-2; no clear D. The germline V gene has CDR1 SGHRS and CDR2 YFSETQ. There are 15 residues in the CDR3. Trimming took 1 base from V and 4 from J, leaving 11 bases between them. This CDR3 reads CASSLRPGGTGELFF. For the CDR3, the DNA is TGCGCCAGCAGCTTGCGGCCAGGTGGCACCGGGGAGCTGTTTTTT.

The chain carries TRBV28 and TRBJ2-6; unclear D gene. Germline CDR1 MDHEN, CDR2 SYDVKM. The V end was cut by 3 bases, the J end by 1 base, with 7 bases between. This CDR3 is 15 amino acids long. The CDR3 loop reads CASSFSGSGANVLTF. CDR3 sequence (DNA): TGTGCCAGCAGTTTTTCAGGATCTGGGGCCAACGTCCTGACTTTC.

About this clonotype: At one of its ends the junction is not consistent with the germline gene, which may arise from a read error. This sequence joins TRBV7-8 and TRBJ1-2; D is unclear. This CDR3 is built from 11 residues. CDR1 and CDR2 from the germline V gene are SGHVS and FQNEAQ. CDR3 sequence (DNA): TGTGCCAGCAGCGGGTCAGCGGCATACTCCTTC. It specifies CASSGSAAYSF. Drawing the rest from reference TRBV7-8 and TRBJ1-2, the complete variable domain is GAGVSQSPRYKVAKRGQDVALRCDPISGHVSLFWYQQALGQGPEFLTYFQNEAQLDKSGLPSDRFFAERPEGSVSTLKIQRTQQEDSAVYLCASSGSAAYSFGSGTRLTVV.

CDR3 DNA sequence: TGTGCCAGCAGTCGACAGGGGGCGACCGAGCAGTACGTC. Residues: CASSRQGATEQYV. The chain couples TRBV12-3 or TRBV12-4 to TRBJ2-7; 10 bases are a match to TRBD1. This CDR3 has 13 amino acids. With 5 bases clipped from V and 6 bases from J, the junction kept 4 bases outside the gene matches.

This chain links TRBV5-4 with TRBJ2-1; D tentatively fits TRBD1 or TRBD2 (5 bases each). The V end was cut by 6 bases, the J end by 10 bases, with 17 bases between. The CDR3 is made up of 13 amino acids. Germline V lookup: CDR1 SGHNT, CDR2 YYREEE (reference sequence). The CDR3 loop is CASMPGPEGEQFF. Written as DNA, the CDR3 is TGTGCCAGCATGCCGGGACCTGAGGGGGAGCAGTTCTTC.

V is TRBV4-1 and J is TRBJ1-6; 7 nucleotides line up with TRBD1. The CDR3 has 17 residues. The V segment lost 0 bases and the J segment 10 bases; nucleotides outside the gene matches: 12. The V gene's germline CDR1 is MGHRA and CDR2 YSYEKL. CDR3 bases: TGCGCCAGCAGCCAAGATAATGTAGGGGGCGTATACTCACCCCTCCACTTT. Its translation is CASSQDNVGGVYSPLHF.

The V gene is TRBV6-5, the J gene TRBJ2-7, with 12 bases fitting TRBD2. This CDR3 contains 16 residues. Germline CDR1 MNHEY, CDR2 SVGAGI. With 3 bases clipped from V and 4 bases from J, the junction kept 7 bases outside the gene matches. The DNA for the CDR3 is TGTGCCAGCAGTTATCATCCTAGCGGGGGGGAGTACGAGCAGTACTTC. It specifies CASSYHPSGGEYEQYF.

This clonotype turned up a few times. This chain uses TRBV4-2 with TRBJ2-3; 7 bases agree with TRBD2. Germline lookup yields CDR1 LGHNA and CDR2 YNFKEQ. V dropped 1 base and J dropped 1; count of bases not matched to a gene: 8. This CDR3 contains 17 residues. For the CDR3, the DNA is TGTGCCAGCAGCCAAGTCTCCAGCGGGGTGCGCACAGATACGCAGTATTTT. Protein: CASSQVSSGVRTDTQYF.

The table lists this clonotype with many counts. This sequence joins TRBV6-5 and TRBJ2-7; D uncertain. Trimming stripped 7 bases from V and 0 bases from J, with 16 bases between. The CDR3 extends over 15 amino acids. CDR1 and CDR2 (germline): MNHEY, SVGAGI. The CDR3 DNA reads TGTGCCAGCACCCCCCTAGGGAAGGTCTCCTACGAGCAGTACTTC. It encodes CASTPLGKVSYEQYF.

For this clonotype: Compared with germline, one end of the junction differs, possibly owing to a read error. V is TRBV7-7 and J is TRBJ2-5, with TRBD2 identical over 9 bases. CDR1 is SSHAT and CDR2 is FNYEAQ in the germline V gene (reference sequence). The CDR3 totals 13 residues. In DNA, the CDR3 is TGTGCTAGCAGCTTTGGACTAGCGGAGACCCAGTACTTC. Its protein product is CASSFGLAETQYF.

This clonotype has more than one count but fewer than ten. V is TRBV20-1 and J is TRBJ1-1; the match to TRBD1 covers 8 bases. Germline trimming cut 6 bases from V and 5 bases from J; bases unmatched to any gene: 11. This CDR3 is 14 amino acids long. Germline assignment: CDR1 DFQATT and CDR2 SNEGSKA (reference sequence). The DNA of the CDR3 is TGCAGTGCCCAACTCGACAGGGGTGGTACTGAAGCTTTCTTT. Translating gives CSAQLDRGGTEAFF.

This clonotype was counted a few times. The chain links TRBV7-9 to TRBJ2-7; perhaps D is TRBD1 or TRBD2 (5 bases each). Trimming stripped 5 bases from V and 2 bases from J, with 10 bases between. Germline values: CDR1 SEHNR, CDR2 FQNEAQ (reference sequence). The CDR3 runs 13 residues. CDR3 bases: TGTGCCAGCAGCCCGGTGGGGGCCTACGAGCAGTACGTC. It yields the protein CASSPVGAYEQYV.

This chain joins TRBV7-6 and TRBJ2-5, with TRBD2 identical over 10 bases. Germline V lookup: CDR1 SGHVS, CDR2 FNYEAQ. There are 15 residues in the CDR3. Trimming cost V 1 base and J 5 bases; bases outside gene matches: 4. DNA of the CDR3: TGTGCCAGCAGCTTAGTGGCTAGCGGGGGCGAGACCCAGTACTTC. Protein: CASSLVASGGETQYF.

The chain employs TRBV7-6 and TRBJ2-7, with D perhaps assigned TRBD1 or TRBD2 (5 bases each). Germline-derived CDR1 and CDR2 are SGHVS and FNYEAQ. The CDR3 is made up of 15 amino acids. V lost 5 bases and J 2 bases, leaving 16 bases between the germline ends. In DNA form, the CDR3 reads TGTGCCAGCAGCCCCCCCGGGGACCGGGCCTACGAGCAGTACTTC. Amino acid sequence: CASSPPGDRAYEQYF. The whole variable domain, filled in from reference TRBV7-6 and TRBJ2-7, reads GAGVSQSPRYKVTKRGQDVALRCDPISGHVSLYWYRQALGQGPEFLTYFNYEAQQDKSGLPNDRFSAERPEGSISTLTIQRTEQRDSAMYRCASSPPGDRAYEQYFGPGTRLTVT.

This clonotype was seen ten or more times. Written as DNA, the CDR3 is TGCAGTGCTACCTCTCGGGGTGGGAATGAAAAACTGTTTTTT. This codes for CSATSRGGNEKLFF. This chain connects TRBV20-1 to TRBJ1-4; no firm D call. Per the germline V gene, CDR1 is DFQATT and CDR2 is SNEGSKA (reference sequence). The CDR3 loop spans 14 amino acids. Trimming removed 4 bases from V and 5 bases from J, with 14 bases in between.

This clonotype was seen only a few times. The CDR3 protein is CASSSASGGSFTDTQYF. The CDR3 nucleotides are TGCGCCAGCAGCAGTGCTAGCGGGGGGTCCTTCACAGATACGCAGTATTTT. The chain employs TRBV5-1 and TRBJ2-3; 11 bases line up with TRBD2. The V gene's germline CDR1 is SGHRS and CDR2 YFSETQ. This CDR3 has 17 residues. J gave up 2 bases and V 4 bases, and 9 bases lay outside the gene matches.

The chain has TRBV11-3 and TRBJ2-2, with 9 bases identical to TRBD2. Germline lookup yields CDR1 SGHNT and CDR2 YENEEA. V was pared by 5 bases and J by 7 bases, with 8 bases of the junction left unmatched. This CDR3 is built from 15 residues. The chain's CDR3 is CASSPQRGASGELFF. In DNA form, the CDR3 reads TGTGCCAGCAGCCCTCAGCGGGGGGCGAGCGGGGAGCTGTTTTTT.

This clonotype was seen only a few times. V gene TRBV20-1 combines with J gene TRBJ2-7; D is unclear. The V gene's germline CDR1 is DFQATT and CDR2 SNEGSKA (reference sequence). This CDR3 spans 14 amino acids. Trimming left V 4 bases short and J 3 bases short, with 16 bases between. This CDR3 is CSATPSSFFYEQYF. The CDR3 DNA reads TGCAGTGCTACCCCTTCGAGTTTCTTCTACGAGCAGTACTTC.